Here is one T cell receptor (beta chain) with its context. The sample originates from a study of cytomegalovirus exposure and HLA in healthy donors. 60 Vbeta and 13 Jbeta primers were used in PCR. Using immunoSEQ multiplex PCR, the repertoire was profiled, and TCRdb retains in-frame clones only, with some absent. The sample holds about 110,000 clones. Sequenced: PBMCs. This receptor was taken from a man aged 45-65 years in good health and CMV-seronegative.

In DNA form, the CDR3 reads TGCAGTGCTAGCCTCAACTATGGCTACACCTTC. Its translation is CSASLNYGYTF. The J gene is TRBJ1-2, the V gene TRBV20-1, with D unclear. V was cut by 3 bases and J by 2 bases, with 4 bases left in between. Germline-derived CDR1 and CDR2 are DFQATT and SNEGSKA (reference sequence). CDR3 length equals 11 residues.